The 8 T cell receptor beta chains below come from one sample, sequenced in a study of cytomegalovirus exposure and HLA in healthy donors. With 60 Vbeta and 13 Jbeta primers, the PCR was carried out. Measured with immunoSEQ multiplex PCR; TCRdb has only the in-frame clones, and not every one. Of some 150,000 clones in the sample, around three quarters were seen once. Sequencing used PBMCs. The receptors shown here come from a man younger than 40 in good health and CMV-seronegative.

This clone came up once. The chain links TRBV6-6 to TRBJ1-5, with a tentative D call TRBD1 (5 bases). Germline assignment: CDR1 MNHNY and CDR2 SVGAGI (reference sequence). The V and J ends lost 2 bases and 5 bases respectively, with 10 bases between them. The CDR3 totals 14 residues. The CDR3 sequence: CASSYGGLHQPQHF. CDR3 in DNA: TGTGCCAGCAGTTACGGGGGACTTCATCAGCCCCAGCATTTT.

The gene calls are TRBV28 and TRBJ2-7; weak D call: TRBD1 (6 bases). Germline CDR1 MDHEN, CDR2 SYDVKM. CDR3 size: 16 residues. V lost 7 bases, J lost 0 bases, and 19 bases lay in between. The CDR3 is CASKGPWTASSYEQYF. Written as DNA, the CDR3 is TGTGCCAGCAAGGGTCCTTGGACAGCGAGCTCCTACGAGCAGTACTTC.

This clone was seen only once. The V gene is TRBV5-5, the J gene TRBJ1-1; the D gene is possibly TRBD1 (6 bases). The CDR3 is made up of 17 amino acids. From germline, CDR1 is SGHKS and CDR2 YYEKEE (reference sequence). Trimming pared 1 base from V and 0 bases from J, leaving 16 bases between. DNA for the CDR3: TGTGCCAGCAGCTTGAGCAGGGGCGCAGGGATGAACACTGAAGCTTTCTTT. It encodes CASSLSRGAGMNTEAFF.

The gene calls are TRBV9 and TRBJ1-5, with TRBD1 matching over 9 bases. The ends lost 0 bases at V and 4 bases at J; junction bases unmatched: 2. CDR3 size: 15 residues. Germline lookup yields CDR1 SGDLS and CDR2 YYNGEE. The CDR3 DNA reads TGTGCCAGCAGCGTAGGGACAGGGGAAAATCAGCCCCAGCATTTT. The encoded protein is CASSVGTGENQPQHF.

This chain links TRBV5-6 with TRBJ2-1; the match to TRBD2 covers 14 bases. The CDR3 is made up of 17 amino acids. Germline values: CDR1 SGHDT, CDR2 YYEEEE. V shed 4 bases, J shed 6 bases, and the junction held 9 bases outside the gene matches. The CDR3 is CASSPGLAGVIGNEQFF. The CDR3 DNA sequence: TGTGCCAGCAGCCCGGGACTAGCGGGAGTTATTGGCAATGAGCAGTTCTTC.

The CDR3 loop reads CASDLNWWVGGYTF. CDR3 nucleotide sequence: TGTGCCAGCGACTTAAATTGGTGGGTGGGTGGCTACACCTTC. V is TRBV6-1 and J is TRBJ1-2; D is ambiguous. CDR3 size: 14 residues. Trimming removed 8 bases at V and 7 bases at J, with 20 bases between. Germline CDR1 MNHNS, CDR2 SASEGT.

V is TRBV28 and J is TRBJ1-2; D possibly corresponds to TRBD1 (5 bases). The CDR3 spans 15 residues. Trimming shortened V by 2 bases and J by 2 bases, and 12 bases separated the two germline ends. CDR1 MDHEN and CDR2 SYDVKM come from the germline V gene. CDR3 sequence (DNA): TGTGCCAGCAGTTTAAAAGTGACAGCGAACTATGGCTACACCTTC. It specifies CASSLKVTANYGYTF.

This chain links TRBV4-1 with TRBJ1-5, with 7 bases aligning to TRBD1. Germline V CDR1 and CDR2: MGHRA, YSYEKL. The CDR3 runs 17 residues. V was clipped by 1 base and J by 4 bases; unmatched bases: 10. The DNA for the CDR3 is TGCGCCAGCAGCCAAGGGAGATACGGGACAGCAAATCAGCCCCAGCATTTT. It is translated as CASSQGRYGTANQPQHF.